The 32 T cell receptor beta chains reported below all come from one sample, sequenced in a study of shared clonotypes between healthy human individuals. The repertoire was sequenced with immunoSEQ multiplex PCR; TCRdb's copy has only in-frame clones and lacks some. Altogether 2,100,000 or so clones are present, about 94% being singletons, with the ten largest covering over 0.1%. Source material: naive CD4+ T cells sorted from blood. Subset meaning: CD45RA+ positively selected. These receptors came from a man younger than 30 in good health.

The J gene is TRBJ2-1, the V gene TRBV30, with 7 nucleotides matching TRBD1. The J segment lost 8 bases and the V segment lost 1 base, leaving 23 bases of the junction unmatched. Looked up from germline, CDR1 is GTSNPN and CDR2 is SVGIG (reference sequence). The CDR3 consists of 19 residues. The CDR3 sequence: CAWSGLKWDRGGAEDEQFF. Written as DNA, the CDR3 is TGTGCCTGGAGTGGCCTTAAATGGGACAGAGGGGGCGCGGAGGATGAGCAGTTCTTC.

V usage is TRBV7-9 and J usage is TRBJ2-7; 7 nucleotides match TRBD1. The CDR3 length is 12 residues. The germline CDR1 and CDR2 sequences are SEHNR and FQNEAQ (reference sequence). V lost 9 bases to trimming and J lost 2 bases; unmatched junction nucleotides: 4. CDR3 nucleotide sequence: TGTGCCAGTGGGGACAGCCCCTACGAGCAGTACTTC. Translating gives CASGDSPYEQYF.

The V call is TRBV10-2, the J call TRBJ2-3, with D possibly being TRBD1 or TRBD2 (5 bases each). Germline V gene data show CDR1 as WSHSY and CDR2 as SAAADI. This CDR3 spans 14 amino acids. Trimming left V 9 bases short and J 4 bases short, with 17 bases between. The CDR3 here is CASRGREWSDTQYF. CDR3 DNA: TGCGCCAGTCGAGGCAGGGAGTGGTCAGATACGCAGTATTTT.

This rearrangement joins TRBV5-1 to TRBJ2-7; D tentatively reads TRBD1 or TRBD2 (5 bases each). V lost 3 bases to trimming and J lost 7 bases, with 23 bases between them. The CDR3 covers 16 residues. Germline values: CDR1 SGHRS, CDR2 YFSETQ. CDR3 region: CASSYPPGPGPGEQYF. The CDR3 DNA sequence: TGCGCCAGCAGCTACCCCCCGGGACCCGGCCCGGGGGAGCAGTACTTC.

The chain couples TRBV5-1 to TRBJ1-1, with 7 bases lining up with TRBD1. Germline V gene sequence: CDR1 SGHRS, CDR2 YFSETQ. The ends lost 4 bases at V and 4 bases at J; junction bases unmatched: 10. This CDR3 region has 15 residues. CDR3 sequence: CASSIDRAVGTEAFF. CDR3 in DNA: TGCGCCAGCAGCATAGACAGGGCTGTTGGCACTGAAGCTTTCTTT. The whole variable domain, remainder taken from reference TRBV5-1 and TRBJ1-1, is KAGVTQTPRYLIKTRGQQVTLSCSPISGHRSVSWYQQTPGQGLQFLFEYFSETQRNKGNFPGRFSGRQFSNSRSEMNVSTLELGDSALYLCASSIDRAVGTEAFFGQGTRLTVV.

The chain joins TRBV29-1 to TRBJ1-5; no definite D call. V was clipped by 4 bases and J by 2 bases, with 6 bases between them. The CDR3 covers 12 residues. CDR1 and CDR2 from the germline V gene are SQVTM and ANQGSEA. CDR3 sequence (DNA): TGCAGCGTTGTCGGAGGCAATCAGCCCCAGCATTTT. It codes for CSVVGGNQPQHF.

The chain has TRBV11-1 and TRBJ2-2; the match to TRBD1 covers 7 bases. CDR1 is SGHAT and CDR2 is FQDESV in the germline V gene (reference sequence). V trimming: 4 bases; J trimming: 7 bases; junction bases outside the gene matches: 3. The CDR3 loop spans 13 amino acids. Here the CDR3 reads CASSSRQGGELFF. The CDR3 nucleotides are TGTGCCAGCAGCTCACGACAGGGCGGGGAGCTGTTTTTT. The whole variable domain, remainder taken from reference TRBV11-1 and TRBJ2-2, is EAEVAQSPRYKITEKSQAVAFWCDPISGHATLYWYRQILGQGPELLVQFQDESVVDDSQLPKDRFSAERLKGVDSTLKIQPAELGDSAMYLCASSSRQGGELFFGEGSRLTVL.

The V and J genes are TRBV28 and TRBJ2-7, with 7 bases lining up with TRBD2. The CDR3 covers 15 residues. V shed 6 bases and J 6 bases; nucleotides not matched to a gene: 14. The germline V gene has CDR1 MDHEN and CDR2 SYDVKM. The DNA of the CDR3 is TGTGCCAGCAGCGCGGGGGTTCCCGGAATATCCGAGCAGTACTTC. Protein: CASSAGVPGISEQYF.

The gene calls are TRBV5-1 and TRBJ1-1; D gene ambiguous. Germline CDR1 and CDR2: SGHRS and YFSETQ. The CDR3 covers 14 residues. Trimming pared 1 base from V and 1 base from J, leaving 8 bases between. The CDR3 nucleotides are TGCGCCAGCAGCTTGAAGTCCGGGAACACTGAAGCTTTCTTT. Translating it yields CASSLKSGNTEAFF.

The J gene is TRBJ2-3, the V gene TRBV7-9; TRBD1 matches 7 bases. This CDR3 comprises 16 residues. Germline CDR1 is SEHNR and CDR2 is FQNEAQ (reference sequence). With 3 bases clipped from V and 2 bases from J, the junction kept 8 bases outside the gene matches. The CDR3 nucleotides are TGTGCCAGCAGCTTTGGCCCGGGACAGAACACAGATACGCAGTATTTT. Its translation is CASSFGPGQNTDTQYF.

The rearrangement uses TRBV6-1 and TRBJ2-7; 11 nucleotides agree with TRBD1. V trimming: 5 bases; J trimming: 1 base; junction bases outside the gene matches: 4. CDR3 size: 15 residues. Germline CDR1 and CDR2: MNHNS and SASEGT. The CDR3, as DNA: TGTGCCAGCAGTAGCGGGACAGGGGGTTCCTACGAGCAGTACTTC. Translation: CASSSGTGGSYEQYF.

This rearrangement joins TRBV7-2 to TRBJ1-5; no firm D call. V lost 2 bases, J lost 6 bases, and 8 bases lay in between. In germline, CDR1 is SGHTA, CDR2 FQGNSA. CDR3 size: 13 residues. This CDR3 reads CASSLRVLQPQHF. The CDR3 DNA follows: TGTGCCAGCAGCTTAAGGGTCCTTCAGCCCCAGCATTTT.

As to this clone: The same CDR3 is also encoded by other DNA sequences in this sample. V is TRBV7-9 and J is TRBJ1-4; D possibly corresponds to TRBD1 (5 bases). The CDR3 has 15 amino acids. Looked up from germline, CDR1 is SEHNR and CDR2 is FQNEAQ (reference sequence). The V end lost 1 base, the J end lost 1 base, and 7 bases lay between the germline ends. Written as DNA, the CDR3 is TGTGCCAGCAGCTTAGGGAGGGGAACTAATGAAAAACTGTTTTTT. Protein product: CASSLGRGTNEKLFF.

About this clone: Relative to the germline gene, one junction end is altered; a read error may explain this. The chain uses TRBV10-3 and TRBJ2-7; D gene uncertain. CDR3 length equals 12 residues. The germline CDR1 and CDR2 sequences are ENHRY and SYGVKD. CDR3 nucleotide sequence: TGTGCCATCAGTGATCCCCCAAAGAGTTTTGACTTC. It encodes CAISDPPKSFDF.

The rearrangement joins TRBV5-5 to TRBJ1-6; 7 nucleotides match TRBD1. CDR3 length: 16 residues. In germline, CDR1 is SGHKS, CDR2 YYEKEE (reference sequence). V lost 5 bases to trimming and J lost 3 bases; unmatched junction nucleotides: 8. CDR3 nucleotide sequence: TGTGCCAGCAGACCAACAGGGGACCTCTATAATTCACCCCTCCACTTT. Translating gives CASRPTGDLYNSPLHF.

The J gene is TRBJ1-5, the V gene TRBV18; D is perhaps TRBD1 (5 bases). The CDR3 is 13 amino acids. The V gene's germline CDR1 is KGHSH and CDR2 LQKENI. V was pared by 5 bases and J by 6 bases, with 11 bases between. CDR3 loop: CASSTGRTQPQHF. In nucleotides, the CDR3 is TGTGCCAGCTCAACGGGACGGACTCAGCCCCAGCATTTT.

V gene TRBV7-9 combines with J gene TRBJ1-1, with no clear D. V was shortened by 0 bases and J by 5 bases, with 16 bases between the two germline ends. This CDR3 region has 16 residues. Germline V lookup: CDR1 SEHNR, CDR2 FQNEAQ (reference sequence). The CDR3 protein is CASSLAHQRMGTEAFF. In DNA, the CDR3 is TGTGCCAGCAGCTTAGCGCACCAACGGATGGGAACTGAAGCTTTCTTT.

This clone came up once. The chain joins TRBV10-3 to TRBJ2-5, with D unclear. Germline CDR1 and CDR2: ENHRY and SYGVKD. The CDR3 spans 14 residues. V was clipped by 0 bases and J by 5 bases, with 10 bases between them. The CDR3 DNA is TGTGCCATCAGTGAGTCCGGGTACAAGGAGACCCAGTACTTC. Translation gives CAISESGYKETQYF.

The J gene is TRBJ2-7, the V gene TRBV11-2, with D perhaps TRBD1 (5 bases). Per germline, CDR1 SGHAT and CDR2 FQNNGV. Trimming took off 1 base at V and 5 bases at J, with 15 bases between the two ends. The CDR3 runs to 15 residues. This CDR3 reads CASSLADRARDEQYF. The CDR3 nucleotides are TGTGCCAGCAGCTTAGCCGACAGAGCAAGGGACGAGCAGTACTTC.

V gene TRBV2 combines with J gene TRBJ1-5; D not resolved. The CDR3 has 14 amino acids. CDR1 and CDR2 (germline): SNHLY, FYNNEI. V lost 1 base and J lost 6, with 10 bases in between. The CDR3 protein is CASSEVRNGQPQHF. In nucleotides, the CDR3 is TGTGCCAGCAGTGAAGTACGAAACGGTCAGCCCCAGCATTTT.

V gene TRBV19 combines with J gene TRBJ1-1; tentatively, D is TRBD1 (5 bases). Deletions cut 6 bases from V and 4 bases from J, with 12 bases between. The CDR3 contains 13 residues. Germline lookup yields CDR1 LNHDA and CDR2 SQIVND (reference sequence). The CDR3 region is CASSPERGTEAFF. In DNA, the CDR3 is TGTGCCAGTAGCCCAGAGAGGGGCACTGAAGCTTTCTTT.

The chain recombines TRBV27 with TRBJ2-3, with TRBD1 matching 10 bases. The CDR3 spans 16 residues. Germline-derived CDR1 and CDR2 are MNHEY and SMNVEV (reference sequence). After removal of 6 bases from V and 5 bases from J, the junction contained 11 bases not matched to a gene. CDR3 loop: CASSSWGQGSRDTQYF. The CDR3 DNA sequence: TGTGCCAGCAGCTCCTGGGGACAGGGGTCGAGAGATACGCAGTATTTT.

The rearrangement links TRBV11-2 to TRBJ1-5; 7 bases are a match to TRBD1. The CDR3 totals 13 residues. Germline V lookup: CDR1 SGHAT, CDR2 FQNNGV. Germline trimming cut 5 bases from V and 9 bases from J; bases unmatched to any gene: 7. The CDR3, as DNA: TGTGCCAGCAGCCAGGGGGGGGGCCTGCCCCAGCATTTT. Amino acids: CASSQGGGLPQHF.

The table lists this clone with a count of one. This CDR3 is CASSSDRANEKLFF. CDR3 in DNA: TGTGCCAGCAGTTCGGACAGGGCTAATGAAAAACTGTTTTTT. The chain carries TRBV6-1 and TRBJ1-4, with TRBD1 matching over 8 bases. Losses at the gene ends were 5 bases for V and 3 bases for J; bases not matched to a gene: 2. Germline V gives CDR1 MNHNS, CDR2 SASEGT. The CDR3 loop spans 14 amino acids.

In the case of this clone: This same CDR3 is encoded by further DNA sequences in the sample. V gene TRBV28 combines with J gene TRBJ1-1; D is undetermined. Trimming pared 6 bases from V and 0 bases from J, leaving 5 bases between. Germline V CDR1 and CDR2: MDHEN, SYDVKM. CDR3 length equals 12 residues. This chain's CDR3 is CASSVLNTEAFF. The CDR3 nucleotides read TGTGCCAGCAGCGTGCTGAACACTGAAGCTTTCTTT.

The chain recombines TRBV18 with TRBJ1-1, with TRBD1 as a possible D gene (5 bases). Between the trimmed V and J ends, which lost 3 bases and 10 bases, there was a span of 21 bases. The CDR3 runs to 15 residues. The germline V gene has CDR1 KGHSH and CDR2 LQKENI. The CDR3, as DNA: TGTGCCAGCTCACCGGGGGTAAAAGCCCTAGGCTCAGCTTTCTTT. It is translated as CASSPGVKALGSAFF.

The chain carries TRBV11-3 and TRBJ2-3; TRBD1 might be the D (5 bases). Germline-derived CDR1 and CDR2 are SGHNT and YENEEA. V lost 2 bases and J lost 4, with 7 bases in between. This CDR3 region has 13 residues. The CDR3 sequence: CASSLRGSDTQYF. The CDR3 DNA is TGTGCCAGCAGCTTAAGGGGATCAGATACGCAGTATTTT.

The chain links TRBV5-6 to TRBJ1-6; weak D call: TRBD1 (5 bases). The V end was cut by 0 bases, the J end by 7 bases, with 14 bases between. This CDR3 comprises 16 residues. The germline gives CDR1 SGHDT, CDR2 YYEEEE. CDR3 nucleotides: TGTGCCAGCAGCTTGGTAGGAGGGGTGCGGAATTCACCCCTCCACTTT. Its translation is CASSLVGGVRNSPLHF.

The rearrangement links TRBV10-1 to TRBJ1-1; D gene uncertain. The CDR3 has 14 residues. V dropped 4 bases and J dropped 1 base, with 10 bases sitting between them. Per the germline V gene, CDR1 is WNHNN and CDR2 is SYGVQD (reference sequence). The CDR3 DNA reads as TGCGCCAGCAGTGGGGCCGGGAGGAACACTGAAGCTTTCTTT. It is translated as CASSGAGRNTEAFF.

The chain's CDR3 is CASSPPAVASGNTIYF. CDR3 in DNA: TGTGCCAGCTCACCCCCGGCTGTTGCCTCTGGAAACACCATATATTTT. This sequence joins TRBV18 and TRBJ1-3; D is uncertain. V lost 3 bases, J lost 0 bases, and 12 bases lay in between. Germline V gene sequence: CDR1 KGHSH, CDR2 LQKENI. CDR3 length: 16 amino acids.

V usage is TRBV2 and J usage is TRBJ2-6; D remains unclear. With 1 base removed from V and 0 bases from J, the gap between germline ends came to 4 bases. The CDR3 totals 15 residues. Germline lookup yields CDR1 SNHLY and CDR2 FYNNEI. CDR3 in DNA: TGTGCCAGCAGTGAAGGGGCCTCTGGGGCCAACGTCCTGACTTTC. Protein: CASSEGASGANVLTF.

The rearrangement joins TRBV5-1 to TRBJ2-4; TRBD2 might be the D (5 bases). There are 13 residues in the CDR3. V was clipped by 0 bases and J by 7 bases, with 8 bases between them. CDR1 and CDR2 (germline): SGHRS, YFSETQ. The chain's CDR3 is CASSLGTGNIQYF. Here the CDR3 DNA reads TGCGCCAGCAGCTTGGGGACGGGGAACATTCAGTACTTC.